The entry below gives a single T cell receptor beta chain sequence along with its context. This clone was observed a handful of times. Its cognate antigen has yet to be identified. Base-call qualities are not available, and no considerably larger clone is one nucleotide away. During the collection period, no immune events, such as infections, were documented for the healthy donors. Healthy-donor blood repertoires served as a training cohort to calibrate time-dependent variance in a beta-binomial model of T-cell clone differential abundance. There were roughly 10 healthy donors in the training cohort, of whom 3 were female and 7 were male. On average the donors were around 41 years old, and their ages spanned roughly 29 to 64 years. Obtained from a commercial supplier, whole blood was collected from each healthy donor at three time points set around 2 weeks apart. For immunosequencing, genomic DNA was extracted from unsorted whole blood.

The immunoSEQ Assay, which uses bias-controlled multiplex PCR amplification of genomic DNA, was used to profile TCRbeta CDR3 regions. As for how the authors treated the data: To quantify the absolute abundance of each unique TCRbeta CDR3 region, the sequences were collapsed and filtered. Differential abundance was tested with a binomial (Fisher-equivalent) model and with a beta-binomial model adding time-dependent variance fitted from healthy donors. Clones with fewer than 5 combined templates were removed, and differential abundance was called for clones with a Benjamini-Hochberg FDR below 0.01. The form v = (b*log(k)+a)^2 was used to model beta-binomial variance as a function of total template count across the two samples. As stored in TCRdb, this immuneACCESS dataset retains in-frame rearrangements with V and J assigned. A fraction of the clones does not appear; measured against another copy, unresolved V genes explain less than half of the discrepancy, and the remainder lacks a known reason. D and trimming were read from the DNA, whereas the V and J calls and clone size are those reported in that table. The sample contains approximately 140,000 clones, around 88% of them found a single time. Approximately 8% of the sample is taken by the ten largest.

At the junction V is shortened by 6 bases and J by 3 bases, with 20 bases in between. Inclusive of the bounding cysteine and phenylalanine, the CDR3 is 16 residues long. Solely the CDR3 DNA is kept, with 48 bases framed from the first base. CDR1 and CDR2 were assigned from the germline V gene as MDHEN and SYDVKM. The data originate from a study of identifying expanded T cells in peripheral blood (dated by TCRdb to between 2017 and 2020). About the study as a whole: Technical replicates were generated by sequencing separate aliquots of the same genomic DNA pool, and four replicates were compared pairwise. What the authors observed across the whole study: The authors expected that biological variance in healthy repertoires might rise further over much longer intervals, such as months to years. Variance in clone template counts between approximately 2-week samples significantly increased with total template count across all healthy donors. The binomial model flagged 0.95 to 1.5 differentially abundant clones between technical replicates but 15 to 17 over about 2 weeks and 19 over four weeks. Across all healthy-donor time intervals, the beta-binomial model significantly cut both the number of clones called differentially abundant and the false-positive rate.

The clonotype comes from a person aged 18 to 69 in good health. The sequenced sample consisted of blood. The chain couples TRBV28 to TRBJ1-2; the D gene is perhaps TRBD1, on 5 matching bases. The CDR3 reads CASRTAGEGDDYGYTF. The DNA sequence is TGTGCCAGCAGAACCGCCGGGGAAGGGGATGACTATGGCTACACCTTC.